Sequencing of this T cell receptor (beta chain) was carried out in a study of cytomegalovirus exposure and HLA in healthy donors. Study results and limitations: The likely explanation for a cluster of highly shared sequence variants was sequencing artifact.

PCR was performed using 60 Vbeta and 13 Jbeta primers. Libraries were prepared by immunoSEQ multiplex PCR; TCRdb keeps only in-frame clonotypes and omits some of them. The sample shows about 130,000 clones, 70% to 80% of them seen only once. As for the donors, each was a healthy bone marrow donor. As regards this clone: Its cognate antigen is unknown.

Germline V gene data show CDR1 as LGHNA and CDR2 as YSLEER. This CDR3 is 13 amino acids long. Trimming stripped 0 bases from V and 7 bases from J, with 9 bases between. Sequencing was performed on PBMCs. This sequence was found in a man in his forties or fifties in good health and CMV-seropositive. The V gene is TRBV4-3, the J gene TRBJ1-2; no definite D call. This CDR3 reads CASSQEGRGGYTF. The CDR3 coding sequence is TGCGCCAGCAGCCAAGAGGGCCGGGGTGGCTACACCTTC.